The 14 T cell receptor beta chains below were found in one sample sequenced in a study of breast tumors, draining lymph nodes, adjacent tissues (dated by TCRdb to the mid-2010s). The library came from multiplex PCR. The listed sequencing device is Illumina HiSeq 2000. TCRdb applied fastp at Q25 and MiXCR to the public reads, then kept only in-frame beta chains. Rows with a matching CDR3 protein are joined into one entry that keeps the most common DNA and genes. The sample table holds roughly 220,000 distinct CDR3 sequences, of which 34% were seen once. The biggest ten clones account for approximately 4% of the sample. The axillary draining lymph nodes of breast cancer patients were the source of the lymph node samples. The sample comprised axillary lymph node tissue. Source of these receptors: a female donor with breast cancer. Some clones in this sample may be carry-over from other donors' samples.

The chain uses TRBV25-1 and TRBJ1-2; tentatively, D is TRBD1 (6 bases). Germline V gene lookup returns CDR1 MGHDK and CDR2 SYGVNS. The CDR3 is made up of 19 amino acids. The ends were cut back, 3 bases at V and 2 bases at J, with 25 bases in the middle. CDR3 coding DNA: TGTGCCAGCAGTGACCCCAGTGCTAAGCCCCATGGGGGCAACTATGGCTACACCTTC. Translated: CASSDPSAKPHGGNYGYTF.

This chain uses TRBV27 with TRBJ1-5; 7 bases align to TRBD1. There are 15 residues in the CDR3. Germline CDR1 reads MNHEY; CDR2 reads SMNVEV (reference sequence). The V segment lost 5 bases and the J segment 0 bases; nucleotides outside the gene matches: 4. CDR3 sequence (DNA): TGTGCCAGCAGTCCCAGGACAGGTAGCAATCAGCCCCAGCATTTT. It translates to CASSPRTGSNQPQHF.

This clonotype was recorded once. The germline gene is not matched at one end of the junction; a read error may be the cause. The gene calls are TRBV24-1 and TRBJ2-3; D remains unclear. CDR3 size: 13 residues. Per the germline V gene, CDR1 is KGHDR and CDR2 is SFDVKD. CDR3 in amino acids: CAASSFEQSTQYF. DNA for the CDR3: TGTGCCGCCAGCAGCTTCGAACAGAGTACGCAGTATTTT.

Concerning this clonotype itself: A single base separates this from a much larger clone, so it may be a read error. The CDR3 coding sequence is TGCAGTGCTGGACCTGACAGGGGGAATTACAATGAGCAGTTCTTC. It is translated as CSAGPDRGNYNEQFF. V is TRBV20-1 and J is TRBJ2-1, with 9 positions matching TRBD1. V lost 5 bases, J lost 4 bases, and 9 bases stayed unmatched. The CDR3 is made up of 15 amino acids. Germline values: CDR1 DFQATT, CDR2 SNEGSKA (reference sequence).

Comments on this clonotype: A read error may explain this, as a much larger clone is one base away. This sequence joins TRBV4-1 and TRBJ1-5, with D maybe TRBD1 (5 bases). The CDR3 runs 16 residues. V shed 4 bases and J shed 4 bases, with 17 bases lying between them. In germline, CDR1 is MGHRA, CDR2 YSYEKL. The CDR3, as DNA: TGCGCCAGCAGCCGAGATCCCGGGGCCCGAAATCAGCCCCAGCATTTT. Amino acids: CASSRDPGARNQPQHF.

The J gene is TRBJ2-6, the V gene TRBV2; 7 nucleotides line up with TRBD1. V was pared by 6 bases and J by 2 bases, with 13 bases of the junction left unmatched. Germline V gene sequence: CDR1 SNHLY, CDR2 FYNNEI. The CDR3 length is 18 residues. This CDR3 is CASSPFRDSDPGANVLTF. As DNA, the CDR3 is TGTGCCAGCAGCCCCTTCCGGGACAGTGACCCTGGGGCCAACGTCCTGACTTTC.

This rearrangement joins TRBV2 to TRBJ1-5; 9 positions agree with TRBD1. Germline-derived CDR1 and CDR2 are SNHLY and FYNNEI. This CDR3 comprises 13 residues. V was clipped by 8 bases and J by 6 bases; unmatched bases: 5. The CDR3 loop is CASSGTGRQPQHF. The DNA of the CDR3 is TGTGCCAGCTCCGGGACAGGGCGTCAGCCCCAGCATTTT.

This clonotype was seen ten or more times. The V and J genes are TRBV9 and TRBJ1-2, with D possibly matching TRBD1 (5 bases). V was shortened by 0 bases and J by 4 bases, with 7 bases between the two germline ends. The CDR3 is 13 amino acids. Germline V gene data show CDR1 as SGDLS and CDR2 as YYNGEE. The CDR3, as DNA: TGTGCCAGCAGCGTAGAAGGGGTCTATGGCTACACCTTC. Its protein is CASSVEGVYGYTF.

Concerning this clonotype itself: This may arise from a read error, as a much more abundant clone is one base away. The rearrangement uses TRBV11-3 and TRBJ2-3, with TRBD1 matching over 9 bases. The CDR3 covers 16 residues. Germline assignment: CDR1 SGHNT and CDR2 YENEEA. The CDR3 reads CTSSLGLQGAVDTQYF. The DNA of the CDR3 is TGTACCAGCAGCTTAGGGCTACAGGGGGCCGTAGATACGCAGTATTTT.

This chain connects TRBV6-6 to TRBJ1-2; D is perhaps TRBD1 (5 bases). Germline lookup yields CDR1 MNHNY and CDR2 SVGAGI (reference sequence). Trimming removed 4 bases from V and 4 bases from J, with 19 bases in between. This CDR3 contains 16 residues. The CDR3 loop is CASSSSNDRTIYGYTF. The CDR3 DNA reads TGTGCCAGCAGTTCCTCAAACGACAGAACGATCTATGGCTACACCTTC.

The table lists this clonotype with a few counts. This may come from a read error, since a much larger clone is one base off. The V gene is TRBV7-9, the J gene TRBJ2-5; D is ambiguous. CDR1 SEHNR and CDR2 FQNEAQ come from the germline V gene (reference sequence). The CDR3 is 13 amino acids. Deletions cut 2 bases from V and 5 bases from J, with 9 bases between. CDR3 nucleotides: TGTGCCAGCAGCTTAAGTGCCCCGGAGACCCAGTACTTC. Translating gives CASSLSAPETQYF.

A note on this clonotype: A junction boundary mismatches the germline segment, possibly from a read error. V is TRBV11-3 and J is TRBJ1-3; D call uncertain. The germline V gene encodes CDR1 SGHNT and CDR2 YENEEA. This CDR3 has 15 residues. The CDR3 reads CASTFPGFLWKHHIF. The CDR3 DNA sequence: TGTGCCAGCACCTTCCCGGGGTTTCTCTGGAAACACCATATATTT.

A note on this clonotype: A read error may produce the germline difference seen at one junction end. The chain carries TRBV7-2 and TRBJ2-2; 9 nucleotides match TRBD2. The CDR3 extends over 15 amino acids. Germline assignment: CDR1 SGHTA and CDR2 FQGNSA. The CDR3 DNA sequence: TGCGCCAGCAGCCGCGGGGGGGGCTCCAAGGGGGAGCTGTTTTTT. Protein sequence: CASSRGGGSKGELFF.

At least ten counts were recorded for this clonotype. As DNA, the CDR3 is TGCAGTGCGAGGGGGGGGTTTAGCTCCTACGAGCAGTACTTC. Translated: CSARGGFSSYEQYF. The chain has TRBV20-1 and TRBJ2-7; D possibly corresponds to TRBD2 (7 bases). Trimming left V 6 bases short and J 0 bases short, with 15 bases between. Germline CDR1 reads DFQATT; CDR2 reads SNEGSKA (reference sequence). The CDR3 spans 14 residues.